These 5 T cell receptor beta chains were sequenced from one sample in a study of T-cell reconstitution after alpha-beta-depleted transplantation in children. Unique molecular identifiers tagged the TCRbeta library. TCRdb re-analysed the PCR reads in MiXCR, keeping a single row per CDR3 protein. This table holds just over 950,000 distinct CDR3 sequences, about 26% found once. The sequenced sample was PBMCs, mostly from graft donor cells, obtained 360 days after TCRalphabeta/CD19-depleted stem cell transplant. The receptors shown here come from a boy younger than two who had a stem cell transplant for SCID, so the T cells may come from the graft donor.

This chain uses TRBV7-8 with TRBJ2-1; D possibly corresponds to TRBD2 (5 bases). V was cut by 5 bases and J by 0 bases, with 14 bases left in between. The CDR3 runs 16 residues. The germline V gene has CDR1 SGHVS and CDR2 FQNEAQ. The CDR3 nucleotides are TGTGCCAGCAGCCGGAGGTCTGACCGCTCCTACAATGAGCAGTTCTTC. This encodes CASSRRSDRSYNEQFF.

The chain couples TRBV29-1 to TRBJ2-2, with D possibly being TRBD2 (5 bases). V shed 4 bases and J shed 0 bases, with 12 bases lying between them. This CDR3 spans 15 amino acids. Germline-derived CDR1 and CDR2 are SQVTM and ANQGSEA. The CDR3, as DNA: TGCAGCGTTGGTGGTAGAGGGCCGAACACCGGGGAGCTGTTTTTT. It translates to CSVGGRGPNTGELFF.

The V gene is TRBV5-1, the J gene TRBJ2-7, with TRBD1 matching 10 bases. Germline V gene sequence: CDR1 SGHRS, CDR2 YFSETQ. This CDR3 is 13 amino acids long. Losses at the gene ends were 7 bases for V and 3 bases for J; bases not matched to a gene: 4. Written as DNA, the CDR3 is TGCGCCAGCGGGACAGGGGCGAACTACGAGCAGTACTTC. Its protein product is CASGTGANYEQYF. Combining the CDR3 with reference TRBV5-1 and TRBJ2-7 gives the whole variable domain KAGVTQTPRYLIKTRGQQVTLSCSPISGHRSVSWYQQTPGQGLQFLFEYFSETQRNKGNFPGRFSGRQFSNSRSEMNVSTLELGDSALYLCASGTGANYEQYFGPGTRLTVT.

The chain is built from TRBV4-1 and TRBJ1-2; D remains ambiguous. CDR1 MGHRA and CDR2 YSYEKL come from the germline V gene. Trimming removed 1 base at V and 3 bases at J, with 9 bases between. CDR3 length: 14 amino acids. The CDR3 DNA follows: TGCGCCAGCAGCCAAGCTCTCACAGACTATGGCTACACCTTC. This encodes CASSQALTDYGYTF.

The rearrangement links TRBV28 to TRBJ2-5; D is perhaps TRBD1 or TRBD2 (5 bases each). In germline, CDR1 is MDHEN, CDR2 SYDVKM. V was clipped by 3 bases and J by 5 bases, with 19 bases between them. The CDR3 consists of 16 residues. The CDR3, as DNA: TGTGCCAGCAGTTTTTTGGGCAGGGACCACCGGGAGACCCAGTACTTC. This translates into CASSFLGRDHRETQYF.